Listed below are T cell receptor beta chains from one sample, sequenced in a study of blood T cell repertoires in COVID-19. The method was immunoSEQ multiplex PCR; TCRdb's version includes in-frame clones alone and lacks a portion of them. The data show around 360,000 clones, more than 70% seen once. Sequencing was done on a sample of PBMCs or T cells enriched from blood (not recorded which). All receptors come from a man aged 35 to 55 in a cohort exposed to, infected with or recovered from COVID-19 (not recorded which). CDR3s include the opening cysteine and the closing phenylalanine or tryptophan. D genes are given only for firm matches. Rows give clone size only sometimes, using once, few, many, or a class for an expanded clone.

CASSKVGTATSGNTIYF,TGTGCCAGCAGCAAAGTTGGGACTGCCACCTCTGGAAACACCATATATTTT,TRBV21-1,once,-,TRBJ1-3
CASSLSTDTQYF,TGTGCCAGCAGCCTCAGCACAGATACGCAGTATTTT,TRBV7-2,-,-,TRBJ2-3
CASSGSSYEQYF,TGTGCCAGTAGCGGGAGTTCTTACGAGCAGTACTTC,TRBV10-3,-,TRBD2,TRBJ2-7
CASSLAGAVNEQFF,TGTGCCAGCTCACTAGCGGGAGCCGTCAATGAGCAGTTCTTC,TRBV18,few,TRBD2,TRBJ2-1
CASSDGTGGAERQYF,TGTGCCAGCAGTGATGGGACAGGGGGCGCGGAGAGGCAGTACTTC,TRBV6-2/TRBV6-3,-,TRBD1,TRBJ2-7
CASSRTTNEKLFF,TGTGCCAGCTCCCGTACAACTAATGAAAAACTGTTTTTT,TRBV21-1,-,-,TRBJ1-4
CSALTGEKLFF,TGCAGTGCTCTGACAGGCGAAAAACTGTTTTTT,TRBV20-1,-,-,TRBJ1-4
CASSEAGGVEKLFF,TGTGCCAGCAGTGAAGCGGGAGGGGTTGAAAAACTGTTTTTT,TRBV6-1,-,-,TRBJ1-4
CASSLTGKNSPLHF,TGTGCCAGCAGTTTGACAGGGAAGAATTCACCCCTCCACTTT,TRBV6-4,-,TRBD1,TRBJ1-6
CASSLRVGGGLINTGELFF,TGTGCCAGCAGCCTACGCGTAGGGGGGGGCTTAATCAACACCGGGGAGCTGTTTTTT,TRBV11-2,-,-,TRBJ2-2
CASSVGRVGGYTF,TGTGCCAGCAGCGTGGGCAGGGTGGGAGGCTACACCTTC,TRBV9,-,-,TRBJ1-2
CASSLFRQGYNEQFF,TGTGCCAGCAGCTTGTTTCGGCAGGGCTACAATGAGCAGTTCTTC,TRBV5-5,-,-,TRBJ2-1
CASSFGTGVGEQYF,TGTGCCAGCAGTTTCGGGACAGGGGTGGGGGAGCAGTACTTC,TRBV28,-,TRBD1,TRBJ2-7
CASSLGQGEDKNIQYF,TGTGCCAGCAGCCTAGGACAGGGGGAAGACAAAAACATTCAGTACTTC,TRBV7-3,-,TRBD1,TRBJ2-4
CASSLRTGASSTDTQYF,TGCGCCAGCAGCCTCAGGACAGGTGCGTCTAGCACAGATACGCAGTATTTT,TRBV5-1,-,TRBD1,TRBJ2-3
CSASVSGSIPDTQYF,TGCAGTGCTAGTGTCAGCGGGAGTATCCCAGATACGCAGTATTTT,TRBV20-1,-,TRBD2,TRBJ2-3
CASSNGGGSIREQFF,TGTGCCAGCAGCAACGGGGGGGGTTCGATCCGTGAGCAGTTCTTC,TRBV5-4,-,TRBD2,TRBJ2-1
CSASGSETLREQFF,TGCAGTGCTAGTGGTAGCGAAACCTTAAGGGAGCAGTTCTTC,TRBV20-1,-,-,TRBJ2-1
CASSSPLNTEAFF,TGTGCCAGCAGTTCCCCCTTGAACACTGAAGCTTTCTTT,TRBV6-5,-,-,TRBJ1-1
CSARGGALPTDTQYF,TGCAGCGCGCGAGGAGGGGCCCTTCCTACAGATACGCAGTATTTT,TRBV29-1,-,-,TRBJ2-3
CASRESTGRHYGYTF,TGTGCCAGTAGGGAATCGACAGGGAGGCACTATGGCTACACCTTC,TRBV19,-,TRBD1,TRBJ1-2
CASSLGTSGNTGELFF,TGCGCCAGCAGCCTAGGGACTAGCGGAAACACCGGGGAGCTGTTTTTT,TRBV5-1,-,TRBD2,TRBJ2-2
CASSLSQVLGNTIYF,TGTGCCAGCAGCTTATCCCAGGTACTCGGAAACACCATATATTTT,TRBV13,-,-,TRBJ1-3
CAWSVRDRVIGELFF,TGTGCCTGGAGTGTACGAGACAGGGTAATCGGGGAGCTGTTTTTT,TRBV30,once,TRBD1,TRBJ2-2
CASSLRAGATGANVLTF,TGTGCCAGCAGCTTACGGGCAGGGGCAACTGGGGCCAACGTCCTGACTTTC,TRBV7-6,-,-,TRBJ2-6
CASRMLGANQETQYF,TGTGCCAGCCGTATGTTAGGGGCCAACCAAGAGACCCAGTACTTC,TRBV27,once,-,TRBJ2-5
CASSPRQKVDGYTF,TGTGCCAGCAGTCCGCGACAGAAAGTGGATGGCTACACCTTC,TRBV6-5,-,-,TRBJ1-2
CASSLRGAQGEQYF,TGTGCCAGCAGTTTAAGAGGGGCGCAGGGGGAGCAGTACTTC,TRBV27,once,-,TRBJ2-7
CASSQRTSGRAVEQFF,TGTGCCAGCAGCCAACGGACTAGCGGGAGGGCGGTCGAGCAGTTCTTC,TRBV3-1/TRBV3-2,-,TRBD2,TRBJ2-1
CSASQGTLNTEAFF,TGCAGTGCTAGTCAGGGGACACTGAACACTGAAGCTTTCTTT,TRBV20-1,-,-,TRBJ1-1
CASSLAHPGAGEQYF,TGCGCCAGCAGCTTGGCCCACCCAGGGGCGGGTGAGCAGTACTTC,TRBV5-1,-,-,TRBJ2-7
CASTTGTGGVYGYTF,TGTGCCAGCACGACCGGGACAGGGGGCGTCTATGGCTACACCTTC,TRBV2,-,TRBD1,TRBJ1-2
CASSVDYRRGELFF,TGTGCCAGCAGCGTAGATTACAGGCGGGGGGAGCTGTTTTTT,TRBV9,-,-,TRBJ2-2
CASSFSGAAEAFF,TGCGCCAGCAGCTTTTCAGGGGCGGCTGAAGCTTTCTTT,TRBV5-1,-,-,TRBJ1-1